The following is a T cell receptor (beta chain) sequence with its context. Survey-level TCR beta sequencing used the immunoSEQ assay. TCRdb's table, derived via immunoSEQ multiplex PCR, lists solely in-frame clones and lacks some. The sample shows some 70,000 clones, 85% to 95% of them seen only once. The origin of this receptor is a man aged 40-49 years with rheumatoid arthritis. The sequenced sample consisted of PBMCs.

CDR3 loop: CASSSNYVGEKLFF. The CDR3, as DNA: TGTGCCAGCAGCTCAAATTACGTTGGTGAAAAACTGTTTTTT. The rearrangement links TRBV7-8 to TRBJ1-4; D gene ambiguous. The length of the CDR3 is 14 residues. Trimming pared 4 bases from V and 7 bases from J, leaving 13 bases between. The germline V gene has CDR1 SGHVS and CDR2 FQNEAQ.